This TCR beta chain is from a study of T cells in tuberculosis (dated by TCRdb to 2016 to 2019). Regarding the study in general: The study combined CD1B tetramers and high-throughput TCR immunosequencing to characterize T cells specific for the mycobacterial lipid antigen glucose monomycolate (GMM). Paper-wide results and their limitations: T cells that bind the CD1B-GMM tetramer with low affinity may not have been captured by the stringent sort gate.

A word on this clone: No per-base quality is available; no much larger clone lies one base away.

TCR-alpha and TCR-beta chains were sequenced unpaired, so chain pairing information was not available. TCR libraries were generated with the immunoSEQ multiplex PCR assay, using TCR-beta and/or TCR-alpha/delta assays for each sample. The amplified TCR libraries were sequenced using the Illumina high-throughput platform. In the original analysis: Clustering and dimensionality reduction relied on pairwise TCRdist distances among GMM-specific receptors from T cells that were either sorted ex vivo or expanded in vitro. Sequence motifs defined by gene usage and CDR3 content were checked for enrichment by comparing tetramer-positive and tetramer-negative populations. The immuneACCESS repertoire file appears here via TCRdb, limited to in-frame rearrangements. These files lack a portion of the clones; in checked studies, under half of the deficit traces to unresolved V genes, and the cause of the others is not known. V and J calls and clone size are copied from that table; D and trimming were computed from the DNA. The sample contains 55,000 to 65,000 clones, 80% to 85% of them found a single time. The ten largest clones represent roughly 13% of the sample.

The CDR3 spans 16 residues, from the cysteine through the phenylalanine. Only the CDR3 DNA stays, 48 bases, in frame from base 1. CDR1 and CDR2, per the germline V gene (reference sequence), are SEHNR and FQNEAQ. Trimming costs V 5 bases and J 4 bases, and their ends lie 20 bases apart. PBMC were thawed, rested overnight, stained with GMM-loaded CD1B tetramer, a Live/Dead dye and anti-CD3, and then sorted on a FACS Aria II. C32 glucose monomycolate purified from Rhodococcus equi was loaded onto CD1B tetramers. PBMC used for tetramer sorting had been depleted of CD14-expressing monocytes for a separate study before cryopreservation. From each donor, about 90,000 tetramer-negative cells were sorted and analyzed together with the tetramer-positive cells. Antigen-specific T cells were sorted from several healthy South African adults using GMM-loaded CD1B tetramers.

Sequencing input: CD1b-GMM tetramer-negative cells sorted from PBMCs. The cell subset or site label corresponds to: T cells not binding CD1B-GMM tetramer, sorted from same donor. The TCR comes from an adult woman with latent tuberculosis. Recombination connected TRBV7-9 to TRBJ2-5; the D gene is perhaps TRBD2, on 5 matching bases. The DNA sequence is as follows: TGTGCCAGCAGCCCCCCCGGGGATCCAAAAGGAGAGACCCAGTACTTC. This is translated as CASSPPGDPKGETQYF. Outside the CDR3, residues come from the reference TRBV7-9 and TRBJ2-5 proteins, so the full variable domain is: DTGVSQNPRHKITKRGQNVTFRCDPISEHNRLYWYRQTLGQGPEFLTYFQNEAQLEKSRLLSDRFSAERPKGSFSTLEIQRTEQGDSAMYLCASSPPGDPKGETQYFGPGTRLLVL.